This is a list of T cell receptor beta chains from one sample in a study of blood T cell repertoires in COVID-19. Clones were sequenced by immunoSEQ multiplex PCR, and TCRdb holds only the in-frame ones, with some missing. The data contain 280,000 or so clones, around four fifths of them seen just once; the ten biggest clones take up 8% to 9.5%. Sequenced: peripheral blood. The source of these receptors is a woman aged 45-59 years who had recovered from COVID-19. The CDR3 runs from the conserved cysteine through the conserved F or W. The D gene is left open where the match is weak. Rows give clone size only sometimes, using once, few, many, or a class for an expanded clone.

j_gene | d_gene | v_gene | abundance | CDR3aa | CDR3nt
TRBJ1-2 | TRBD1 | TRBV18 | NA | CASSPGQGSGYTF | TGTGCCAGCTCACCCGGACAGGGAAGTGGCTACACCTTC
TRBJ2-4 | TRBD1 | TRBV6-5 | once | CASSFSRTGATNIQYF | TGTGCCAGCAGTTTTTCCCGGACAGGGGCAACGAACATTCAGTACTTC
TRBJ2-5 | TRBD1 | TRBV3-1/TRBV3-2 | NA | CASSHGQGATQYF | TGTGCCAGCAGCCACGGACAGGGAGCGACCCAGTACTTC
TRBJ1-2 | NA | TRBV9 | NA | CASSVVPGTADDYGYTF | TGTGCCAGCAGCGTAGTCCCAGGGACTGCGGATGACTATGGCTACACCTTC
TRBJ2-5 | TRBD1 | TRBV7-9 | NA | CASSNFSRGETQYF | TGTGCCAGCAGCAACTTCTCCAGGGGGGAGACCCAGTACTTC
TRBJ2-7 | NA | TRBV19 | once | CASSIGTRGVYEQYF | TGTGCCAGTAGTATAGGAACCCGGGGTGTCTACGAGCAGTACTTC
TRBJ1-1 | NA | TRBV11-2 | NA | CASSLGPTGLNTEAFF | TGTGCCAGCAGCTTAGGGCCCACAGGATTGAACACTGAAGCTTTCTTT
TRBJ1-2 | TRBD1 | TRBV30 | NA | CAWRYLRAGGSYGYTF | TGTGCCTGGAGATACCTTCGGGCAGGGGGCTCCTATGGCTACACCTTC
TRBJ2-7 | TRBD2 | TRBV20-1 | NA | CSASAQGPTSALYYEQYF | TGCAGTGCTAGTGCCCAGGGACCTACTAGCGCACTATATTACGAGCAGTACTTC
TRBJ2-3 | TRBD1 | TRBV9 | NA | CASSVVGGIDTQYF | TGTGCCAGCAGCGTAGTAGGGGGCATAGATACGCAGTATTTT
TRBJ2-1 | TRBD2 | TRBV12-5 | NA | CASSGLADYNEQFF | TGTGCTAGTTCGGGACTAGCGGACTACAATGAGCAGTTCTTC
TRBJ2-7 | TRBD2 | TRBV7-9 | NA | CASSSPGTSGGLLHYEQYF | TGTGCCAGCAGCTCCCCGGGGACTAGCGGGGGCCTATTACACTACGAGCAGTACTTC
TRBJ1-1 | TRBD1 | TRBV6-2/TRBV6-3 | NA | CASSFSGTGPMNTEAFF | TGTGCCAGCAGTTTCTCCGGGACAGGGCCCATGAACACTGAAGCTTTCTTT
TRBJ1-2 | NA | TRBV6-5 | once | CASSYSPEGYGYTF | TGTGCCAGCAGTTACTCGCCAGAGGGCTATGGCTACACCTTC
TRBJ2-7 | TRBD2 | TRBV7-8 | NA | CAGGRTPNEQYF | TGTGCTGGCGGGAGGACCCCTAACGAGCAGTACTTC
TRBJ1-1 | NA | TRBV7-9 | NA | CASRMNMNTEAFF | TGTGCCAGCAGGATGAACATGAACACTGAAGCTTTCTTT
TRBJ1-5 | TRBD1 | TRBV18 | NA | CASSPPGQGKQPQHF | TGTGCCAGCTCACCACCGGGACAGGGTAAGCAGCCCCAGCATTTT
TRBJ2-3 | TRBD2 | TRBV24-1 | NA | CATSDVFSSGGSTDTQYF | TGTGCCACCAGTGATGTTTTCAGTAGCGGGGGTAGCACAGATACGCAGTATTTT
TRBJ1-6 | NA | TRBV5-1 | NA | CASSLGAGPNSPLHF | TGCGCCAGCAGCTTGGGGGCAGGGCCGAATTCACCCCTCCACTTT
TRBJ1-4 | NA | TRBV21-1 | NA | CASIQRGQGKEKLFF | TGTGCCAGCATCCAAAGGGGGCAGGGAAAAGAAAAACTGTTTTTT
TRBJ2-2 | NA | TRBV4-1 | NA | CASSQVPSSGAGELFF | TGCGCCAGCAGCCAAGTCCCTAGCTCGGGCGCCGGGGAGCTGTTTTTT
TRBJ1-4 | NA | TRBV7-2 | few | CASSYPQGGNEKLFF | TGTGCCAGCAGCTACCCGCAGGGTGGTAATGAAAAACTGTTTTTT
TRBJ2-1 | TRBD2 | TRBV28 | NA | CASSLVAWGGFF | TGTGCCAGCAGTTTAGTGGCCTGGGGGGGGTTCTTC
TRBJ2-7 | TRBD2 | TRBV4-2 | NA | CASSQQSGGSSYEQYF | TGTGCCAGCAGCCAACAAAGCGGGGGGAGCTCCTACGAGCAGTACTTC
TRBJ2-3 | TRBD2 | TRBV4-2 | NA | CASSRRGTSGGVSTDTQYF | TGTGCCAGCAGCCGAAGGGGTACTAGCGGGGGGGTTAGCACAGATACGCAGTATTTT
TRBJ2-7 | NA | TRBV29-1 | NA | CSVHMGAEQYF | TGCAGCGTCCACATGGGAGCCGAGCAGTACTTC
TRBJ2-7 | NA | TRBV19 | NA | CASRLGGGGTYEQYF | TGTGCCAGTAGGCTTGGGGGGGGCGGAACCTACGAGCAGTACTTC
TRBJ2-3 | NA | TRBV6-2/TRBV6-3 | once | CASSYYAGPPYF | TGTGCCAGCAGTTACTACGCGGGTCCCCCGTATTTT
TRBJ2-5 | TRBD2 | TRBV18 | NA | CASSPQSAGGETQYF | TGTGCCAGCTCACCACAGTCAGCGGGAGGAGAGACCCAGTACTTC
TRBJ2-6 | NA | TRBV7-2 | NA | CASKKPDRPTGANVLTF | TGTGCCAGCAAAAAACCAGACAGGCCCACTGGGGCCAACGTCCTGACTTTC
TRBJ2-7 | TRBD1 | TRBV7-2 | NA | CASSLGGQGASEQYF | TGTGCCAGCAGCTTAGGAGGACAGGGGGCGTCCGAGCAGTACTTC
TRBJ2-1 | NA | TRBV20-1 | NA | CSARLRGEQFF | TGCAGTGCTAGACTCCGGGGGGAGCAGTTCTTC
TRBJ2-7 | NA | TRBV6-2/TRBV6-3 | many | CASSYAETTDEQYF | TGTGCCAGCAGTTACGCCGAGACTACTGACGAGCAGTACTTC
TRBJ2-3 | TRBD2 | TRBV4-2 | NA | CASSQLAGPDTDTQYF | TGTGCCAGCAGCCAACTAGCGGGCCCTGACACAGATACGCAGTATTTT
TRBJ2-1 | TRBD1 | TRBV7-2 | NA | CASSLGTGLNNEQFF | TGTGCCAGCAGCTTAGGGACAGGGTTAAACAATGAGCAGTTCTTC